This T cell receptor beta chain was identified in a study of molecular identifiers for immune sequencing clone quantification. Overall study results and limits: Among effectors, clones above 20 RNA copies held over 97% of molecules; among naive cells, under 1%.

Germline CDR1 LGHNA, CDR2 YSLEER. The CDR3 is made up of 16 amino acids. V was cut by 0 bases and J by 0 bases, with 11 bases left in between. TCRdb used MiXCR to reprocess the PCR reads, holding one entry per CDR3 protein. The sample includes some 680,000 distinct CDR3 sequences, 25% seen only once; the top ten take 0.78%. A remark on this clonotype: Its antigen remains unknown.

The sequence derives from a human donor in good health. Some libraries in this study had Jurkat cell RNA spiked in. Sequencing was done on a sample of naive CD8+ T cells from blood, with Jurkat cell RNA spiked in. Subset denoted: FACS-sorted CD8+CD4-CCR7+CD45RA+ naive T cells. The V and J genes are TRBV4-3 and TRBJ1-1; D is unresolved. CDR3 in DNA: TGCGCCAGCAGCCAAGATCTCTCTGGTATGAACACTGAAGCTTTCTTT. Its protein product is CASSQDLSGMNTEAFF.